This T cell receptor (beta chain) is from a study of blood T cell repertoires in COVID-19 (TCRdb year 2020). General notes on the study: Collaborator samples came from the United States, Italy and Spain and covered acute and convalescent phases of COVID-19. The material from the prospective study consisted of cDNA or gDNA derived from T cells, B-cell-depleted T cells, or PBMCs. The dataset comprised deeply sampled blood TCRbeta repertoires from subjects exposed to, actively infected with, or recovered from COVID-19. The repertoires were released in a freely available public database meant as a resource for research on the immune response to SARS-CoV-2. The samples were drawn from the first 160 participants of the ongoing ImmuneRACE study and from 1,254 subjects provided by 6 global collaborators. Sample metadata almost always included a de-identified subject ID, COVID-19 status, age in years and sex. HLA class I and class II types, where available, came from metadata supplied by the sample provider rather than from assay-based typing.

The collaborating institutions used their own protocols to collect whole blood in K2EDTA tubes. For TCRbeta analysis, collaborators shipped samples as frozen whole blood, isolated PBMCs, or DNA extracted from either of those sample types. TCRbeta CDR3 regions were amplified from genomic DNA using the immunoSEQ Assay, a bias-controlled multiplex PCR. On the authors' methods: Within the assay, amplification of reference gene primers was used to estimate how many nucleated cells each sample contained. To quantify the absolute abundance of each unique TCRbeta CDR3 rearrangement, sequence reads were collapsed and filtered. Productive Simpson clonality was computed per sample as the square root of Simpson's diversity index over productive rearrangements. Here the immuneACCESS table is served through TCRdb, limited to in-frame sequences with V and J called. Missing clones are a known gap in these copies; in checked studies unresolved V genes cover under half, and the rest lacks a known reason. The DNA gave D and trimming, while V, J and clone size come from that table. The sample table holds 150,000 to 200,000 clones, of which more than 70% were seen once. The ten largest clonotypes hold 4.4% of the sample.

CDR1 MGHRA and CDR2 YSYEKL were looked up in the germline V gene. The V end loses 1 base and the J end loses 1 base, and a stretch of 5 bases separates them. Reading from cysteine to phenylalanine, the CDR3 counts 14 amino acids. This entry keeps only the CDR3 DNA: 42 bases, framed from base 1. This clone was found once. It has no known antigen specificity. Nothing much larger sits one base from this clone, and base qualities are not available. What the authors observed across the whole study: The quantity of clinical and demographic metadata differed by source and by participant and was supplied without curation.

Sequencing used peripheral blood. The origin of this receptor is a human donor in a cohort sampled during active COVID-19. The sequence is built from TRBV4-1 and TRBJ1-5; the D region possibly corresponds to TRBD1 (5 bases align). The nucleotides read TGCGCCAGCAGCCAAGGACAGAGCAATCAGCCCCAGCATTTT. The encoded protein is CASSQGQSNQPQHF.